The entry below gives a single T cell receptor (beta chain) sequence along with its context. Gene names are mouse gene names. The DNA ends 1 residue before the CDR3 does, and the rest of the CDR3 is filled in from the germline J gene. These data are taken from a study of tissue T cells after allogeneic stem cell transplantation. As for time point: mouse harvest day 14 after allogeneic transplant. Each mouse received 10^7 T-cell-depleted marrow cells plus 10^6 splenic CD5+ T cells by tail vein. Mice had MHC-mismatched B6 into BALB/c GVHD, sampled day 7 or 14. The germline V gene encodes CDR1 SGHSA and CDR2 FRNQAP. V dropped 3 bases and J dropped 1; count of bases not matched to a gene: 1. The CDR3 has 15 amino acids. Clones were sequenced by immunoSEQ multiplex PCR, and TCRdb holds only the in-frame ones, with some missing. In the table there are several hundred clones, 40% to 65% of which are singletons.

The sequenced sample consisted of spleen. The receptor comes from a female BALB/c mouse given C57BL/6 T cells with graft-versus-host disease after an allogeneic hematopoietic cell transplant. The chain recombines TRBV16 with TRBJ2-3, with TRBD2 matching 10 bases. The CDR3 bases that were read are TGTGCAAGCAGCTTCTGGGGGGGCGGTGCAGAAACGCTGTAT. This translates into CASSFWGGGAETLY. The complete CDR3 protein is CASSFWGGGAETLYF. Full variable domain (missing parts from reference TRBV16 and TRBJ2-3): NAGVIQTPRHKVTGKGQEATLWCEPISGHSAVFWYRQTIVQGLEFLTYFRNQAPIDDSGMPKERFSAQMPNQSHSTLKIQSTQPQDSAVYLCASSFWGGGAETLYFGSGTRLTVL.